This T cell receptor (beta chain) derives from a study of CD8 T cells in Susac syndrome. With random hexamers, reverse transcription was performed on about 0.5 to 1 ug of RNA. Each CDR3 protein is one row after TCRdb ran MiXCR on the immunoSEQ multiplex PCR reads. Here the sample spans over 100,000 distinct CDR3 sequences, roughly 95% being singletons. Negative isolation was used for CD8+ and CD4+ T cells, and FACS enrichment was applied to TEMRA cells. This CDR3 has 14 amino acids. Looked up from germline, CDR1 is LNHDA and CDR2 is SQIVND (reference sequence). V lost 3 bases, J lost 7 bases, and 1 base stayed unmatched.

The sample comprised CD4+ T cells from PBMCs. The chain uses TRBV19 and TRBJ1-6, with 9 bases aligning to TRBD1. The TCR was taken from a human donor in good health. The CDR3 region has the DNA TGTGCCAGTAGTATGGGGACAGGGAATTCACCCCTCCACTTT. Amino acid sequence: CASSMGTGNSPLHF.